This T cell receptor (beta chain) was documented in a study of monozygotic twins with inflammatory bowel disease. TCRdb re-called the 5' RACE reads and catalogs CDR3 proteins one per entry, DNA excluded. The sample table sets out approximately 420,000 distinct CDR3 sequences. This clonotype was sampled from a human donor with ulcerative colitis or Crohn's disease, or a healthy co-twin of an affected twin (not recorded which). The sequenced material came from blood.

CDR3 region: CASSLRGGWGEKLFF. The genes are TRBV11-2 and TRBJ1-4; TCRdb calls TRBD1, which cannot be checked without DNA. The V gene's germline CDR1 is SGHAT and CDR2 FQNNGV. The CDR3 extends over 15 amino acids. Filled out from reference TRBV11-2 and TRBJ1-4, the complete variable domain reads EAGVAQSPRYKIIEKRQSVAFWCNPISGHATLYWYQQILGQGPKLLIQFQNNGVVDDSQLPKDRFSAERLKGVDSTLKIQPAKLEDSAVYLCASSLRGGWGEKLFFGSGTQLSVL.